Given below is one T cell receptor (beta chain) in context. The data were obtained in a study of control samples from healthy donors and cancer patients. The CDR3 contains 14 residues. The germline CDR1 and CDR2 sequences are KGHSH and LQKENI. V shed 6 bases and J shed 2 bases, with 14 bases lying between them. TCRdb's copy holds only in-frame clones and misses some; the assay was immunoSEQ multiplex PCR. The data hold about 160,000 clones, with around nine tenths observed a single time. This chain joins TRBV18 and TRBJ2-7; D might be TRBD1 or TRBD2, each matching 5 bases. The TCR was taken from a man aged 25 to 40 in good health. The sequencing sample was made of blood. CDR3 loop: CASSRGASTYEQYF. DNA for the CDR3: TGTGCCAGCTCTCGAGGGGCCTCTACCTACGAGCAGTACTTC. Combining the CDR3 with reference TRBV18 and TRBJ2-7 gives the whole variable domain NAGVMQNPRHLVRRRGQEARLRCSPMKGHSHVYWYRQLPEEGLKFMVYLQKENIIDESGMPKERFSAEFPKEGPSILRIQQVVRGDSAAYFCASSRGASTYEQYFGPGTRLTVT.